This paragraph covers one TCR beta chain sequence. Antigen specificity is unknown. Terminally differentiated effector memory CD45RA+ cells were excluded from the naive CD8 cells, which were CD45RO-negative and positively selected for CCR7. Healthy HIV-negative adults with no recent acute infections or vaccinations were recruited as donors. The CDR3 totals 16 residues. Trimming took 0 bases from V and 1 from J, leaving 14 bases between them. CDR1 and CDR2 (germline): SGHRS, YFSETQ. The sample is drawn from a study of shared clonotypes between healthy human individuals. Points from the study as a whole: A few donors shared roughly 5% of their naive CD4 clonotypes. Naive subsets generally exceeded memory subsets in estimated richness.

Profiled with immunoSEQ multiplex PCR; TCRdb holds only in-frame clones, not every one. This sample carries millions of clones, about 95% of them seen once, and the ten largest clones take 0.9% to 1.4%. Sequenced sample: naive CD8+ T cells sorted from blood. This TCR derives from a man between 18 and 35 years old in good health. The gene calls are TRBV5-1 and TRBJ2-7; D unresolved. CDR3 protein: CASSLAEGLLSYEQYF. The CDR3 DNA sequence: TGCGCCAGCAGCTTGGCCGAAGGGTTACTATCCTACGAGCAGTACTTC.